This T cell receptor beta chain was sequenced for a study of cytomegalovirus exposure and HLA in healthy donors. Overall study: Early on, a data release was issued that held some 85 million unique TCRs from HLA-typed donors. The study, taken as a whole, reports: A later analysis reportedly found fewer N-insertions in an Asian-associated ancestry cluster than the roughly 670-donor mean. For most TCR beta V segments, an earlier analysis put the productive rate at about 90% or about 30% of the time.

The germline V and J ends were trimmed by 6 bases and 0 bases, with 17 bases remaining between them. CDR1 and CDR2 (germline): SGHTA, FQGTGA. The CDR3 totals 16 residues. In the case of this clone: Its antigen remains unknown.

The PCR made use of 60 Vbeta and 13 Jbeta primers. Repertoires were generated with immunoSEQ multiplex PCR, while TCRdb's copy carries only in-frame clones and drops some. Among about 130,000 clones listed, about 80% were seen once. The sequenced sample was PBMCs. This sequence joins TRBV7-3 and TRBJ1-1; D may be TRBD1 (6 bases). This sequence originates from a man aged 25-45 years in good health and CMV-seronegative. CDR3 DNA sequence: TGTGCCAGCAGTCAAGATGGGACAAGAGTGAACACTGAAGCTTTCTTT. Its translation: CASSQDGTRVNTEAFF.